The 13 T cell receptor beta chains presented below share a single source sample, sequenced in a study of CD8+ T cells in alopecia areata. Sequencing relied on a cDNA template that was reverse transcribed from extracted RNA. Profiled with immunoSEQ multiplex PCR; TCRdb holds only in-frame clones, not every one. The sample carries under 70,000 clones, around 97% recorded once. The sequencing used CD8+ T cells sorted from blood, collected at week 0. The receptors stem from a human donor with alopecia areata.

V gene TRBV6-5 combines with J gene TRBJ2-6; D is ambiguous. The germline V gene has CDR1 MNHEY and CDR2 SVGAGI. The CDR3 consists of 14 residues. V shed 6 bases and J shed 4 bases, with 10 bases lying between them. Written as DNA, the CDR3 is TGTGCCAGCAGCTGGGGAATAGGGGCCAACGTCCTGACTTTC. Amino acid sequence: CASSWGIGANVLTF.

The chain has TRBV4-1 and TRBJ2-5; either TRBD1 or TRBD2 may supply D (5 bases each). The CDR3 sequence is 15 residues long. Trimming shortened V by 0 bases and J by 1 base, and 9 bases separated the two germline ends. CDR1 is MGHRA, CDR2 YSYEKL, per germline. Here the CDR3 reads CASSQESGAQETQYF. The CDR3 nucleotides are TGCGCCAGCAGCCAAGAGTCCGGGGCCCAAGAGACCCAGTACTTC.

The chain's CDR3 is CASSLGDSGAETQYF. CDR3 DNA: TGTGCCAGCAGCTTAGGGGATAGCGGGGCCGAGACCCAGTACTTC. This sequence joins TRBV7-9 and TRBJ2-5; 8 nucleotides agree with TRBD2. Germline assignment: CDR1 SEHNR and CDR2 FQNEAQ (reference sequence). Germline trimming cut 1 base from V and 5 bases from J; bases unmatched to any gene: 6. The CDR3 runs 15 residues.

The J gene is TRBJ2-7, the V gene TRBV6-1; TRBD2 is a possible D gene (6 bases). Trimming shortened V by 4 bases and J by 3 bases, and 13 bases separated the two germline ends. There are 14 residues in the CDR3. The germline V gene encodes CDR1 MNHNS and CDR2 SASEGT. The CDR3 here is CASSVWGEGYEQYF. CDR3 DNA sequence: TGTGCCAGCAGTGTTTGGGGGGAAGGCTACGAGCAGTACTTC.

This chain joins TRBV6-6 and TRBJ2-7; D is ambiguous. The CDR3 sequence is 13 residues long. V dropped 2 bases and J dropped 5 bases, with 10 bases sitting between them. Germline CDR1 is MNHNY and CDR2 is SVGAGI (reference sequence). CDR3 sequence (DNA): TGTGCCAGCAGTTACCCCCTCTATGACGAGCAGTACTTC. It yields the protein CASSYPLYDEQYF.

This rearrangement joins TRBV19 to TRBJ2-7; D perhaps matches TRBD1 (6 bases). The CDR3 totals 15 residues. The germline V gene has CDR1 LNHDA and CDR2 SQIVND (reference sequence). V was cut by 6 bases and J by 3 bases, with 18 bases left in between. CDR3 residues: CASRTSGHLNYEQYF. The CDR3 bases are TGTGCCAGTAGAACCTCGGGACACTTAAACTACGAGCAGTACTTC.

This chain links TRBV5-5 with TRBJ2-3; 8 nucleotides line up with TRBD1. The CDR3 runs to 16 residues. V dropped 3 bases and J dropped 4; count of bases not matched to a gene: 10. Per the germline V gene, CDR1 is SGHKS and CDR2 is YYEKEE (reference sequence). This chain's CDR3 is CASSSTTGAASDTQYF. The CDR3 DNA is TGTGCCAGCAGCTCCACGACAGGGGCCGCCTCAGATACGCAGTATTTT.

This chain links TRBV4-1 with TRBJ1-2, with D possibly TRBD1 on 5 matching bases. The germline gives CDR1 MGHRA, CDR2 YSYEKL. The CDR3 has 14 amino acids. V was trimmed by 0 bases and J by 4 bases, leaving 9 bases between them. The CDR3 coding sequence is TGCGCCAGCAGCCAAGAGATGGGGGTCTATGGCTACACCTTC. Translating it yields CASSQEMGVYGYTF.

The CDR3 nucleotides read TGTGCCAGCAGTTACTCAAGGACAACCGGCTACACCTTC. This gives the protein CASSYSRTTGYTF. V gene TRBV6-5 combines with J gene TRBJ1-2; D is possibly TRBD1 (5 bases). CDR3 size: 13 residues. V lost 0 bases and J lost 8, with 10 bases in between. In germline, CDR1 is MNHEY, CDR2 SVGAGI.

V is TRBV30 and J is TRBJ1-6; tentatively, D is TRBD1 (5 bases). This CDR3 is built from 14 residues. Looked up from germline, CDR1 is GTSNPN and CDR2 is SVGIG (reference sequence). The ends were cut back, 4 bases at V and 6 bases at J, with 13 bases in the middle. The CDR3 protein is CAWTWGGGNSPLHF. Here the CDR3 DNA reads TGTGCCTGGACGTGGGGCGGGGGTAATTCACCCCTCCACTTT.

In this sample, this clone turned up a few times. V gene TRBV7-9 combines with J gene TRBJ2-7; tentatively, D is TRBD1 (5 bases). V lost 1 base and J lost 0, with 10 bases in between. This CDR3 region has 15 residues. CDR1 and CDR2 (germline): SEHNR, FQNEAQ (reference sequence). This chain's CDR3 is CASSLELTGSYEQYF. The CDR3 DNA is TGTGCCAGCAGCTTAGAACTAACAGGCTCCTACGAGCAGTACTTC.

The CDR3 spells CAWNTAVGDKTDTQYF. The CDR3 DNA reads TGTGCCTGGAATACGGCTGTGGGGGATAAGACAGATACGCAGTATTTT. V is TRBV30 and J is TRBJ2-3; TRBD1 or TRBD2 may be the D gene (5 bases each). The V gene lost 4 bases and the J gene lost 3 bases, with 20 bases spanning the gap. Germline CDR1 reads GTSNPN; CDR2 reads SVGIG (reference sequence). The CDR3 extends over 16 amino acids.

This chain uses TRBV5-6 with TRBJ2-5; TRBD2 might be the D (5 bases). Trimming stripped 0 bases from V and 5 bases from J, with 11 bases between. Germline assignment: CDR1 SGHDT and CDR2 YYEEEE. This CDR3 comprises 14 residues. The CDR3 DNA is TGTGCCAGCAGCTTGGCCGGTCGGACTGAGACCCAGTACTTC. It codes for CASSLAGRTETQYF.